These 18 T cell receptor beta chains share one sample of origin, sequenced in a study of shared clonotypes between healthy human individuals. Repertoires were generated with immunoSEQ multiplex PCR, while TCRdb's copy carries only in-frame clones and drops some. This table has roughly 1 million clones, 65% to 80% appearing once. The sequenced material came from memory CD4+ T cells sorted from blood. Regarding subset: CD45RA-negative fraction. All receptors come from a man aged 18-30 years in good health.

The chain links TRBV4-2 to TRBJ2-4, with D hard to call. Germline lookup yields CDR1 LGHNA and CDR2 YNFKEQ. The CDR3 runs 13 residues. Trimming left V 0 bases short and J 12 bases short, with 12 bases between. For the CDR3, the DNA is TGTGCCAGCAGCCAAGATGGAGCTGCTAGTCAGTACTTC. Translated: CASSQDGAASQYF.

This clone was seen only once. V is TRBV5-4 and J is TRBJ1-6; no reliable D call. Trimming took 0 bases from V and 9 from J, leaving 13 bases between them. The V gene's germline CDR1 is SGHNT and CDR2 YYREEE (reference sequence). This CDR3 has 15 residues. CDR3 amino acids: CASSLEQTIGSPLHF. The CDR3 region has the DNA TGTGCCAGCAGCTTGGAACAAACAATCGGTTCACCCCTCCACTTT.

J is TRBJ1-2 and V is TRBV9; 8 bases fit TRBD1. Trimming took 4 bases from V and 4 from J; bases not matched to a gene: 21. CDR1 is SGDLS, CDR2 YYNGEE, per germline. This CDR3 comprises 19 residues. DNA for the CDR3: TGTGCCAGCAGCCCCTCAAGCACCGCCCCCAGGGGGCATTCCTATGGCTACACCTTC. Its translation is CASSPSSTAPRGHSYGYTF.

On this clone itself: This is likely an artifact of a read error, given a far larger clone one base away. The chain has TRBV5-4 and TRBJ2-3; D is perhaps TRBD2 (6 bases). This CDR3 spans 14 amino acids. Germline V CDR1 and CDR2: SGHNT, YYREEE (reference sequence). Trimming took off 0 bases at V and 8 bases at J, with 13 bases between the two ends. CDR3 residues: CASSLEAGGATQYF. The CDR3 coding sequence is TGTGCCAGCAGCTTGGAAGCGGGTGGGGCTACGCAGTATTTT. The full variable domain, in which reference TRBV5-4 and TRBJ2-3 provide the parts outside the CDR3, is ETGVTQSPTHLIKTRGQQVTLRCSSQSGHNTVSWYQQALGQGPQFIFQYYREEENGRGNFPPRFSGLQFPNYSSELNVNALELDDSALYLCASSLEAGGATQYFGPGTRLTVL.

This clone appeared a few times. The rearrangement uses TRBV6-5 and TRBJ1-6; D gene unclear. The CDR3 consists of 14 residues. CDR1 and CDR2 (germline): MNHEY, SVGAGI. Trimming cost V 6 bases and J 4 bases, with 10 bases left between them. Here the CDR3 reads CASRPDGYNSPLHF. CDR3 coding DNA: TGTGCCAGCAGGCCCGACGGGTATAATTCACCCCTCCACTTT.

This clone has a single count. The sample contains more than one DNA sequence encoding this CDR3. The chain has TRBV5-1 and TRBJ2-2; 9 positions match TRBD1. Germline loops: CDR1 SGHRS, CDR2 YFSETQ. The V segment lost 1 base and the J segment 4 bases; nucleotides outside the gene matches: 2. This CDR3 has 15 amino acids. The CDR3 reads CASSLTTGGTGELFF. Written as DNA, the CDR3 is TGCGCCAGCAGCTTGACGACAGGGGGCACCGGGGAGCTGTTTTTT.

The chain employs TRBV7-2 and TRBJ2-3; 14 nucleotides match TRBD2. CDR1 is SGHTA and CDR2 is FQGNSA in the germline V gene. CDR3 length: 15 residues. V shed 2 bases, J shed 6 bases, and the junction held 1 base outside the gene matches. CDR3 residues: CASSLRTSGGDTQYF. The CDR3 DNA follows: TGTGCCAGCAGCTTAAGGACTAGCGGGGGGGATACGCAGTATTTT.

The chain carries TRBV19 and TRBJ2-2, with D unclear. CDR3 length: 15 amino acids. CDR1 is LNHDA, CDR2 SQIVND, per germline (reference sequence). Trimming took off 5 bases at V and 6 bases at J, with 16 bases between the two ends. CDR3 sequence reads: CASSPPGRVAGELFF. CDR3 DNA sequence: TGTGCCAGTAGTCCCCCAGGCCGGGTGGCCGGGGAGCTGTTTTTT.

The J gene is TRBJ2-7, the V gene TRBV6-1; possible D gene TRBD2, 6 bases. The length of the CDR3 is 14 residues. Germline V gene sequence: CDR1 MNHNS, CDR2 SASEGT. V shed 4 bases and J shed 0 bases, with 10 bases lying between them. This CDR3 reads CASSVGGSSYEQYF. In DNA, the CDR3 is TGTGCCAGCAGTGTGGGGGGAAGCTCCTACGAGCAGTACTTC.

J is TRBJ1-6 and V is TRBV30, with a possible D match to TRBD1 (5 bases). CDR1 GTSNPN and CDR2 SVGIG come from the germline V gene (reference sequence). The CDR3 is 19 residues long. V was clipped by 6 bases and J by 1 base, with 25 bases between them. The CDR3 nucleotides read TGTGCCTGCCCTATTATTGGGAGGTTGGGGGGATCCTATAATTCACCCCTCCACTTT. This codes for CACPIIGRLGGSYNSPLHF.

The J gene is TRBJ2-1, the V gene TRBV7-2, with TRBD2 as a possible D gene (5 bases). The CDR3 spans 16 residues. V shed 11 bases and J shed 0 bases, with 20 bases lying between them. CDR1 SGHTA and CDR2 FQGNSA come from the germline V gene. This CDR3 reads CASQKVALASYNEQFF. The CDR3 DNA is TGTGCCTCTCAGAAGGTGGCCCTAGCCTCCTACAATGAGCAGTTCTTC.

This chain connects TRBV5-1 to TRBJ2-3; TRBD1 aligns across 11 bases. The germline CDR1 and CDR2 sequences are SGHRS and YFSETQ. The J segment lost 4 bases and the V segment lost 5 bases, leaving 9 bases of the junction unmatched. The CDR3 spans 16 residues. This CDR3 reads CASSLEGDRGSDTQYF. Written as DNA, the CDR3 is TGCGCCAGCAGTCTAGAGGGGGACAGGGGGTCAGATACGCAGTATTTT. The full variable domain, rest sourced from reference TRBV5-1 and TRBJ2-3, is KAGVTQTPRYLIKTRGQQVTLSCSPISGHRSVSWYQQTPGQGLQFLFEYFSETQRNKGNFPGRFSGRQFSNSRSEMNVSTLELGDSALYLCASSLEGDRGSDTQYFGPGTRLTVL.

The J gene is TRBJ2-3, the V gene TRBV5-1; no clear D gene. Trimming pared 0 bases from V and 3 bases from J, leaving 14 bases between. The V gene's germline CDR1 is SGHRS and CDR2 YFSETQ. The CDR3 spans 16 residues. The CDR3 DNA reads as TGCGCCAGCAGCTTGGGGTTCGGCAGAACAACAGATACGCAGTATTTT. Protein product: CASSLGFGRTTDTQYF.

The genes are TRBV4-3 and TRBJ2-7, with 13 bases identical to TRBD2. This CDR3 has 16 residues. Trimming at V came to 5 bases and at J to 5 bases, leaving 9 bases not matched to a gene. Germline values: CDR1 LGHNA, CDR2 YSLEER. CDR3 sequence: CASSSRTSGSWHEQYF. The CDR3 DNA reads as TGCGCCAGCAGCTCGAGGACTAGCGGGAGTTGGCACGAGCAGTACTTC.

The rearrangement links TRBV7-3 to TRBJ1-2; 10 nucleotides match TRBD1. The germline CDR1 and CDR2 sequences are SGHTA and FQGTGA. V lost 5 bases and J lost 8; bases outside the gene matches: 5. The CDR3 consists of 13 residues. CDR3 sequence (DNA): TGTGCCAGCAGCCCTGGGACAGGGGTGGGCTACACCTTC. Amino acids: CASSPGTGVGYTF.

As for this clone: The sample contains more than one DNA sequence encoding this CDR3. This chain links TRBV18 with TRBJ1-5; D is uncertain. V lost 0 bases and J 7 bases, leaving 13 bases between the germline ends. CDR3 length: 15 residues. Germline V CDR1 and CDR2: KGHSH, LQKENI. The DNA of the CDR3 is TGTGCCAGCTCACCACCGAACAGTGGAGGACAGCCCCAGCATTTT. It specifies CASSPPNSGGQPQHF.

V usage is TRBV10-2 and J usage is TRBJ2-5; possibly TRBD1 or TRBD2 for D (5 bases each). CDR1 is WSHSY and CDR2 is SAAADI in the germline V gene. With 4 bases removed from V and 7 bases from J, the gap between germline ends came to 7 bases. CDR3 length: 11 amino acids. The CDR3 bases are TGCGCCAGCAGTGGGGGACCGACCCAGTACTTC. This codes for CASSGGPTQYF.

The chain couples TRBV11-2 to TRBJ2-7; 7 bases align to TRBD2. CDR3 length: 14 residues. CDR1 SGHAT and CDR2 FQNNGV come from the germline V gene. V shed 5 bases, J shed 2 bases, and the junction held 6 bases outside the gene matches. For the CDR3, the DNA is TGTGCCAGCAGCCCCCTGCGGGGGACCTACGAGCAGTACTTC. Its translation is CASSPLRGTYEQYF.